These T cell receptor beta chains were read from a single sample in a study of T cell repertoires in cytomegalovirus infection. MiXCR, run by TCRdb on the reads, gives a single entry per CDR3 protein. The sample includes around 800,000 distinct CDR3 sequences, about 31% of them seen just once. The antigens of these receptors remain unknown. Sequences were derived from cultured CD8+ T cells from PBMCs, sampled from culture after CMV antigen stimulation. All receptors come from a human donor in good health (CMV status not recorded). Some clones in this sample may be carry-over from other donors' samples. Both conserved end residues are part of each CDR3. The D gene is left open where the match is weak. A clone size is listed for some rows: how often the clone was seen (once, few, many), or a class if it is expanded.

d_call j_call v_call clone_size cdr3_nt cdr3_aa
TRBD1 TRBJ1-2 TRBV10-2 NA TGCGCCAGCTCGGACAGGGACCTCTATGGCTACACCTTC CASSDRDLYGYTF
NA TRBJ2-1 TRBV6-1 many TGTGCCAGCACTACACAGACAGAAATCTCCTACAATGAGCAGTTCTTC CASTTQTEISYNEQFF
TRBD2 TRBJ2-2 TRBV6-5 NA TGTGCCAGCAGTTACTCACGGGGGGGTCCCGGGGAGCTGTTTTTT CASSYSRGGPGELFF
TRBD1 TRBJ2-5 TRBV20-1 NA TGCAGTGCTAGAACGTTCGGGGGACAGGGGTTGAGGGAGACCCAGTACTTC CSARTFGGQGLRETQYF
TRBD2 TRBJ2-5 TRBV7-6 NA TGTGCCAGCAGCTTTAGCGGGGGTCGGGAGACCCAGTACTTC CASSFSGGRETQYF
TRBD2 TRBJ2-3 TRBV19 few TGTGCCAGTAGTATGGGGACTAGAGTAACGACAGATACGCAGTATTTT CASSMGTRVTTDTQYF
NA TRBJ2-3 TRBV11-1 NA TGTGCCAGCAGCTTAGACGCGGGCGGGCGGTATGCAGATACGCAGTATTTT CASSLDAGGRYADTQYF
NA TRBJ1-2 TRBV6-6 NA TGTGCCAGCCAGAACACCAGGACCCCCCCAGGCTACACCTTC CASQNTRTPPGYTF
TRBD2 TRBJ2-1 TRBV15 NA TGTGCCACCAGCAGAGCCCTAGGACTAGCGGGGGAGTCTCTTTACAATGAGCAGTTCTTC CATSRALGLAGESLYNEQFF
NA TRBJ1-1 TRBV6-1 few TGTGCCAGCAGTGCTGACACGAACACTGAAGCTTTCTTT CASSADTNTEAFF
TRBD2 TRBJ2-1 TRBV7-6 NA TGTGCCAGCAGCTTAAGACTAGCGGGGGGATCCAATGAGCAGTTCTTC CASSLRLAGGSNEQFF
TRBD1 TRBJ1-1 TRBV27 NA TGTGCCAGCAAAAATACGGGACAGCCTAACACTGAAGCTTTCTTT CASKNTGQPNTEAFF
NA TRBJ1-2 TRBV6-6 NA TGTGCCAGCAGTTACTCCCCAGGGATAGAGTATGGCTACACCTTC CASSYSPGIEYGYTF
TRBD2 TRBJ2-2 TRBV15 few TGTGCCACCAGCAGACCCGGACTAGCGGGGGACCAGAACACCGGGGAGCTGTTTTTT CATSRPGLAGDQNTGELFF